This T cell receptor (beta chain) emerged from a study of control samples from healthy donors and cancer patients. Trimming at V came to 6 bases and at J to 7 bases, leaving 4 bases not matched to a gene. The CDR3 loop spans 13 amino acids. The data were produced by immunoSEQ multiplex PCR, yet TCRdb's version contains in-frame clones alone and is incomplete. The table shows about 130,000 clones, with roughly 94% occurring only once. The clonotype comes from a man aged 60-69 years with colorectal cancer. J is TRBJ1-5 and V is TRBV12-3 or TRBV12-4; 9 positions match TRBD1. The sequenced material came from PBMCs. The CDR3 bases are TGTGCCAGCAGGCGGACAGGGGACCAGCCCCAGCATTTT. It translates to CASRRTGDQPQHF.